Following are 8 T cell receptor beta chains from one sample sequenced in a study of cytomegalovirus exposure and HLA in healthy donors. The PCR used 60 Vbeta and 13 Jbeta primers. The data were produced by immunoSEQ multiplex PCR, yet TCRdb's version contains in-frame clones alone and is incomplete. The sample includes more than 250,000 clones, roughly 90% of them seen just once. Input material: PBMCs. The origin of the receptors is a woman younger than 35 in good health and CMV-seronegative.

This clone was seen only once. The junction departs from germline at one end; a sequencing error may be responsible. The J gene is TRBJ1-1, the V gene TRBV7-9; 7 positions match TRBD1. Germline V lookup: CDR1 SEHNR, CDR2 FQNEAQ (reference sequence). The CDR3 has 14 amino acids. In nucleotides, the CDR3 is TGTTCCAGCAGCGGCGGAGAGACAGGGATTGAAGCTTTCTTT. Its translation: CSSSGGETGIEAFF.

The V and J genes are TRBV6-5 and TRBJ1-1; 7 bases line up with TRBD1. The J segment lost 2 bases and the V segment lost 6 bases, leaving 9 bases of the junction unmatched. The CDR3 totals 15 residues. Germline V gene data show CDR1 as MNHEY and CDR2 as SVGAGI. In DNA, the CDR3 is TGTGCCAGCAGGACCTACAGGGGAGGAAACACTGAAGCTTTCTTT. This encodes CASRTYRGGNTEAFF.

The rearrangement uses TRBV19 and TRBJ1-4, with D possibly TRBD1 on 5 matching bases. This CDR3 is 12 amino acids long. Germline V CDR1 and CDR2: LNHDA, SQIVND (reference sequence). Trimming pared 10 bases from V and 2 bases from J, leaving 8 bases between. The CDR3 region has the DNA TGTGCCACCTCAGGGACTAATGAAAAACTGTTTTTT. This codes for CATSGTNEKLFF. The complete variable domain, with remaining parts taken from reference TRBV19 and TRBJ1-4, reads DGGITQSPKYLFRKEGQNVTLSCEQNLNHDAMYWYRQDPGQGLRLIYYSQIVNDFQKGDIAEGYSVSREKKESFPLTVTSAQKNPTAFYLCATSGTNEKLFFGSGTQLSVL.

CDR3 sequence reads: CASSPAGGPAGNEQFF. In DNA, the CDR3 is TGTGCCAGCTCACCGGCAGGGGGGCCGGCGGGAAATGAGCAGTTCTTC. This chain uses TRBV18 with TRBJ2-1, with D perhaps matching TRBD1 (7 bases). The germline gives CDR1 KGHSH, CDR2 LQKENI. The V and J ends lost 3 bases and 7 bases respectively, with 19 bases between them. The CDR3 is 16 amino acids. Variable domain in full (rest from reference TRBV18 and TRBJ2-1): NAGVMQNPRHLVRRRGQEARLRCSPMKGHSHVYWYRQLPEEGLKFMVYLQKENIIDESGMPKERFSAEFPKEGPSILRIQQVVRGDSAAYFCASSPAGGPAGNEQFFGPGTRLTVL.

This chain connects TRBV6-5 to TRBJ2-1, with a possible D match to TRBD2 (7 bases). Germline V gene sequence: CDR1 MNHEY, CDR2 SVGAGI. The V and J ends lost 6 bases and 4 bases respectively, with 16 bases between them. This CDR3 has 15 amino acids. The CDR3 DNA reads as TGTGCCAGCAGAGGGGGGGCTAGCGGATACAATGAGCAGTTCTTC. This codes for CASRGGASGYNEQFF.

The chain is built from TRBV6-1 and TRBJ1-1, with TRBD1 matching over 10 bases. V shed 4 bases, J shed 7 bases, and the junction held 6 bases outside the gene matches. Germline V gives CDR1 MNHNS, CDR2 SASEGT. CDR3 length: 14 residues. The chain's CDR3 is CASSALTGGNEAFF. CDR3 nucleotides: TGTGCCAGCAGTGCCTTGACAGGGGGCAATGAAGCTTTCTTT.

The rearrangement joins TRBV9 to TRBJ1-2, with 11 bases aligning to TRBD1. Looked up from germline, CDR1 is SGDLS and CDR2 is YYNGEE. The trim removed 4 bases at V and 1 base at J, leaving 6 bases unmatched. CDR3 length: 16 amino acids. CDR3 in DNA: TGTGCCAGCAGCTCCTGGACAGGGGGCGTTAACTATGGCTACACCTTC. It yields the protein CASSSWTGGVNYGYTF.

This clone was found a few times. The rearrangement joins TRBV19 to TRBJ2-3; 11 bases are a match to TRBD2. Trimming removed 8 bases from V and 6 bases from J; junction bases left unmatched: 10. There are 15 residues in the CDR3. CDR1 and CDR2 (germline): LNHDA, SQIVND (reference sequence). The CDR3 region has the DNA TGTGCCAGTTCCGTACTAGCGGGGGTTGGCGATACGCAGTATTTT. Protein product: CASSVLAGVGDTQYF.